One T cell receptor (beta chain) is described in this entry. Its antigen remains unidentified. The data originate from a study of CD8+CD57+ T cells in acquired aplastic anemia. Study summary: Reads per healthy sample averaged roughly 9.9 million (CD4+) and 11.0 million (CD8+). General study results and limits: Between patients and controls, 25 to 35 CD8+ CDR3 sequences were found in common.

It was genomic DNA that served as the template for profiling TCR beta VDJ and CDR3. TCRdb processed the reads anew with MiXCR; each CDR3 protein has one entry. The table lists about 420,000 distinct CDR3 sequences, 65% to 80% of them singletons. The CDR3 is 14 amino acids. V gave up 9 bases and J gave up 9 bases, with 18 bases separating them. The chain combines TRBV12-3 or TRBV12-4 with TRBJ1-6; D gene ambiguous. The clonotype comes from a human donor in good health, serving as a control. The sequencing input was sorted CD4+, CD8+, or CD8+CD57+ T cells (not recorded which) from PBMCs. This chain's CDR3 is CASSLPHRGSPLHF. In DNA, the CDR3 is TGTGCCAGTAGTCTTCCCCACCGAGGTTCACCCCTCCACTTT.